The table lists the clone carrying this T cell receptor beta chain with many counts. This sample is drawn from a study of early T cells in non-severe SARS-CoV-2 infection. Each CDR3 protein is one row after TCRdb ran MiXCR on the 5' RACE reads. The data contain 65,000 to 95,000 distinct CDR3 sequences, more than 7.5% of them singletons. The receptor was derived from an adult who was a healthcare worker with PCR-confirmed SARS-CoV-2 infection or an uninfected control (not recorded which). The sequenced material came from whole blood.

The CDR3 reads CASSSTGARVWETQYF. The DNA for the CDR3 is TGCGCCAGCTCTTCGACCGGGGCGCGAGTGTGGGAGACCCAGTACTTC. The chain has TRBV5-1 and TRBJ2-5; perhaps D is TRBD1 or TRBD2 (5 bases each). Germline V gene data show CDR1 as SGHRS and CDR2 as YFSETQ. This CDR3 has 16 amino acids. V shed 7 bases and J shed 5 bases, with 24 bases lying between them.